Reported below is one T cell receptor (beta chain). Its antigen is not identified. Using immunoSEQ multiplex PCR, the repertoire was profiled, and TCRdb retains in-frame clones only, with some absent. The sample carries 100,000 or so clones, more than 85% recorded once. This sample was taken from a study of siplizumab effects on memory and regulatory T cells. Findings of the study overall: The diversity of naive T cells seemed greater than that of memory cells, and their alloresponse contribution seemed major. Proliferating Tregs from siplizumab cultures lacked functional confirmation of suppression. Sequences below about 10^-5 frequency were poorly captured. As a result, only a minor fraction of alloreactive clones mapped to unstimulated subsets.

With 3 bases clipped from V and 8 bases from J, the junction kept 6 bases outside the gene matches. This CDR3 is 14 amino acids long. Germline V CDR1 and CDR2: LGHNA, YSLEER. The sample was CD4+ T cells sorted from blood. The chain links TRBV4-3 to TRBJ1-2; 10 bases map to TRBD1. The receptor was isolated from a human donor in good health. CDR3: CASSQDRGWNGYTF. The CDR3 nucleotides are TGCGCCAGCAGCCAGGACAGGGGGTGGAACGGCTACACCTTC.